The 9 T cell receptor beta chains below were found in one sample sequenced in a study of blood T cell repertoires in COVID-19. Here immunoSEQ multiplex PCR was the method, and the copy in TCRdb shows in-frame clones only, minus some. The table includes some 80,000 clones, over 60% detected once. The source material was peripheral blood. Receptor source: a woman older than 75 with active or convalescent COVID-19.

CDR3: CASSPGQGIASTDTQYF. Written as DNA, the CDR3 is TGTGCCAGCAGCCCGGGACAGGGGATAGCGAGCACAGATACGCAGTATTTT. The rearrangement uses TRBV2 and TRBJ2-3; 10 nucleotides match TRBD1. The CDR3 contains 17 residues. V shed 6 bases and J 0 bases; nucleotides not matched to a gene: 9. Per germline, CDR1 SNHLY and CDR2 FYNNEI.

The rearrangement uses TRBV10-3 and TRBJ1-1; 7 nucleotides align to TRBD1. Germline assignment: CDR1 ENHRY and CDR2 SYGVKD. After removal of 4 bases from V and 0 bases from J, the junction contained 2 bases not matched to a gene. CDR3 size: 14 residues. CDR3 residues: CAISAGQMNTEAFF. As DNA, the CDR3 is TGTGCCATCAGTGCGGGACAGATGAACACTGAAGCTTTCTTT.

The chain recombines TRBV2 with TRBJ1-1, with a possible D match to TRBD1 (6 bases). The V end was cut by 11 bases, the J end by 5 bases, with 21 bases between. The CDR3 loop spans 14 amino acids. Germline loops: CDR1 SNHLY, CDR2 FYNNEI. In DNA form, the CDR3 reads TGTGCCCGCACGGATCCGGGGGGCGCAACTGAAGCTTTCTTT. Its protein product is CARTDPGGATEAFF.

V usage is TRBV19 and J usage is TRBJ1-2; tentative D call: TRBD1 (5 bases). This CDR3 contains 15 residues. The V end was cut by 7 bases, the J end by 4 bases, with 19 bases between. In germline, CDR1 is LNHDA, CDR2 SQIVND (reference sequence). CDR3 in DNA: TGTGCCAGTACCGCCGGGGGTGAGGGATCCTATGGCTACACCTTC. It specifies CASTAGGEGSYGYTF.

The CDR3 protein is CASSDGTGSSGANVLTF. CDR3 nucleotide sequence: TGTGCCAGCAGTGACGGGACAGGGTCTTCTGGGGCCAACGTCCTGACTTTC. This chain uses TRBV9 with TRBJ2-6; 9 nucleotides align to TRBD1. Unmatched junction bases numbered 7, after V lost 5 bases and J lost 1 base. This CDR3 has 17 amino acids. Germline V gene sequence: CDR1 SGDLS, CDR2 YYNGEE. The full variable domain, in which reference TRBV9 and TRBJ2-6 provide the parts outside the CDR3, is DSGVTQTPKHLITATGQRVTLRCSPRSGDLSVYWYQQSLDQGLQFLIQYYNGEERAKGNILERFSAQQFPDLHSELNLSSLELGDSALYFCASSDGTGSSGANVLTFGAGSRLTVL.

The genes are TRBV30 and TRBJ2-2; tentative D call: TRBD1 (6 bases). Trimming removed 6 bases from V and 6 bases from J, with 11 bases in between. This CDR3 has 12 residues. Germline CDR1 GTSNPN, CDR2 SVGIG (reference sequence). The chain's CDR3 is CACPKGAGELFF. The DNA for the CDR3 is TGTGCCTGTCCAAAGGGGGCCGGGGAGCTGTTTTTT.

The chain joins TRBV27 to TRBJ2-1; possible D gene TRBD2, 5 bases. The CDR3 is 12 residues long. V lost 4 bases, J lost 6 bases, and 7 bases lay in between. CDR1 is MNHEY and CDR2 is SMNVEV in the germline V gene (reference sequence). The CDR3 is CASSSGINEQFF. The CDR3, as DNA: TGTGCCAGCAGTTCGGGGATCAATGAGCAGTTCTTC.

The chain has TRBV7-9 and TRBJ2-3, with a weak D call TRBD2 (6 bases). The CDR3 consists of 14 residues. The V and J ends lost 3 bases and 10 bases respectively, with 17 bases between them. Germline V CDR1 and CDR2: SEHNR, FQNEAQ (reference sequence). The CDR3 sequence is CASSFQGAGGPQYF. CDR3 nucleotide sequence: TGTGCCAGCAGCTTTCAGGGAGCGGGTGGCCCGCAGTATTTT.

This sequence joins TRBV12-5 and TRBJ2-1, with 14 positions matching TRBD2. The trim removed 1 base at V and 8 bases at J, leaving 4 bases unmatched. Per germline, CDR1 LGHNT and CDR2 FRNRAP. CDR3 size: 16 residues. For the CDR3, the DNA is TGTGCTAGTGGTTTGGGCCCGGGACTAGCGGGGGATGAGCAGTTCTTC. It encodes CASGLGPGLAGDEQFF.